The clone carrying this T cell receptor beta chain has only a few counts. This sample stems from a study of control samples from healthy donors and cancer patients. The V end lost 4 bases, the J end lost 7 bases, and 13 bases lay between the germline ends. Looked up from germline, CDR1 is SSHAT and CDR2 is FNYEAQ (reference sequence). CDR3 length: 14 residues. Measured with immunoSEQ multiplex PCR; TCRdb has only the in-frame clones, and not every one. The data contain 150,000 to 200,000 clones, just over 90% of them singletons. The sequence came from a woman aged 55-70 years in good health. The sequenced sample consisted of blood. The chain is built from TRBV7-7 and TRBJ2-2, with D perhaps TRBD2 (5 bases). The CDR3 bases are TGTGCCAGCAGCTCAGGAGGACGGGACGGGGAGCTGTTTTTT. Translating gives CASSSGGRDGELFF.